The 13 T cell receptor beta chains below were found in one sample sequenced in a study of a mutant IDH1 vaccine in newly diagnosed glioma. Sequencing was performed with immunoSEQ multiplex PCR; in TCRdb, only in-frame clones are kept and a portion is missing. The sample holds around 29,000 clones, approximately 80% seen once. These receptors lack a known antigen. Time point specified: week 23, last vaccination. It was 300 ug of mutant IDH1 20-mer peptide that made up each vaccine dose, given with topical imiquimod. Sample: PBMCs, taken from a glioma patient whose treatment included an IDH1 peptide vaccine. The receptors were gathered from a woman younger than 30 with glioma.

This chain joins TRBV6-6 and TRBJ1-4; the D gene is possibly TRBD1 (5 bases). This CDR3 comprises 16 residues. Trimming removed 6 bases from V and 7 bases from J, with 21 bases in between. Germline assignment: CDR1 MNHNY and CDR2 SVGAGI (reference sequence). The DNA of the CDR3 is TGTGCCAGCAGGCGGATTGGGGGAGTTATTGGTGAAAAACTGTTTTTT. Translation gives CASRRIGGVIGEKLFF.

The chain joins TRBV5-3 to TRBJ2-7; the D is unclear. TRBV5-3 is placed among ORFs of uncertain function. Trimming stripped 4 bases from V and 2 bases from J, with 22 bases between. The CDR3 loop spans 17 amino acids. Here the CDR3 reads CARSTTSPVYSAYEQYF. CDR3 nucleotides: TGTGCCAGAAGCACGACCTCCCCCGTTTATTCCGCCTACGAGCAGTACTTC.

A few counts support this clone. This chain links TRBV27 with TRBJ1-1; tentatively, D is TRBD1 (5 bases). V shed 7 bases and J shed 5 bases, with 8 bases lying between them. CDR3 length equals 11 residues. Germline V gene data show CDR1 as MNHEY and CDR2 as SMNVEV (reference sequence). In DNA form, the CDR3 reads TGTGCCAGCACAAGGGGAACTGAAGCTTTCTTT. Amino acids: CASTRGTEAFF.

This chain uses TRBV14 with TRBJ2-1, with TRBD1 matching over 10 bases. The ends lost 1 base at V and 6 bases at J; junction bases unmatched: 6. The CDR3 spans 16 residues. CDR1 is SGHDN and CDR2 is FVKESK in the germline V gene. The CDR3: CASSQGPGQGTNEQFF. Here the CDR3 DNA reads TGTGCCAGCAGCCAAGGTCCGGGACAGGGGACCAATGAGCAGTTCTTC.

The CDR3 is CASSEGMNTEAFF. DNA of the CDR3: TGTGCCAGCAGTGAGGGGATGAACACTGAAGCTTTCTTT. This chain connects TRBV6-4 to TRBJ1-1; the D is unclear. In germline, CDR1 is MRHNA, CDR2 SNTAGT. V lost 3 bases, J lost 0 bases, and 5 bases lay in between. The CDR3 runs 13 residues.

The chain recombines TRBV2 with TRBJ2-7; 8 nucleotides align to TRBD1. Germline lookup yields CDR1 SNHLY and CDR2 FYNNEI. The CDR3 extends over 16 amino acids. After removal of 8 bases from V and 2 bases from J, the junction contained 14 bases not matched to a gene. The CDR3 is CASSGQGVASPYEQYF. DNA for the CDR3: TGTGCCAGCTCTGGACAGGGTGTTGCGTCTCCCTACGAGCAGTACTTC.

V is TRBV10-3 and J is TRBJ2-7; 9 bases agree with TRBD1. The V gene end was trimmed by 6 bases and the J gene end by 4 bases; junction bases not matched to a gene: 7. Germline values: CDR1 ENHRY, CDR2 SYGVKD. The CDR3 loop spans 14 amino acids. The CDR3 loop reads CAIRGDREVYEQYF. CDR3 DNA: TGTGCCATCAGGGGGGACAGGGAAGTTTACGAGCAGTACTTC.

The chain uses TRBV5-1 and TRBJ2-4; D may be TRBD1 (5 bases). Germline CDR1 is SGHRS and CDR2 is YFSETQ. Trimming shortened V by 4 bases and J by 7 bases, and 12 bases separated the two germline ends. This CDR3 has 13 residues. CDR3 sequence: CASSLGQGNIQYF. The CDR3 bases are TGCGCCAGCAGCCTAGGACAAGGGAACATTCAGTACTTC.

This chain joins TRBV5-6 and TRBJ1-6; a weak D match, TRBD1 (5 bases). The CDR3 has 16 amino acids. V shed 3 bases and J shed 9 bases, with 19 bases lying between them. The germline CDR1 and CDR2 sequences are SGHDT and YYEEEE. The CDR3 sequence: CASSSYTDSIISPLHF. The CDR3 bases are TGTGCCAGCAGCTCTTATACCGACAGTATAATTTCACCCCTCCACTTT.

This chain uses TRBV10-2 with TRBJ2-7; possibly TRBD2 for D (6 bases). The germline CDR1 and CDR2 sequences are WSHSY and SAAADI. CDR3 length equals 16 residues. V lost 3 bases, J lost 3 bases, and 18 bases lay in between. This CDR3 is CASSDDGGRDVYEQYF. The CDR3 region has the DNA TGCGCCAGCAGTGACGATGGCGGGCGGGATGTCTACGAGCAGTACTTC.

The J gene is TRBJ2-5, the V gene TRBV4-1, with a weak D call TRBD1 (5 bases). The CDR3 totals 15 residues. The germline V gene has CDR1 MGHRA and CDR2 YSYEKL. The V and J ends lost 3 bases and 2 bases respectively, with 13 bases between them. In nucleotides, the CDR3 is TGCGCCAGCAGCCAGGACACAGGATCTCAAGAGACCCAGTACTTC. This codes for CASSQDTGSQETQYF.

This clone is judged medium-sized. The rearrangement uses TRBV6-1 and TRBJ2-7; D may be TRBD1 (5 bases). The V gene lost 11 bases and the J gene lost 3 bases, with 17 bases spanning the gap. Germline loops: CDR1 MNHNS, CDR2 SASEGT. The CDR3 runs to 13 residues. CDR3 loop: CALGQGGRYEQYF. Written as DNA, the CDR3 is TGTGCCCTCGGGCAGGGTGGTCGCTACGAGCAGTACTTC.

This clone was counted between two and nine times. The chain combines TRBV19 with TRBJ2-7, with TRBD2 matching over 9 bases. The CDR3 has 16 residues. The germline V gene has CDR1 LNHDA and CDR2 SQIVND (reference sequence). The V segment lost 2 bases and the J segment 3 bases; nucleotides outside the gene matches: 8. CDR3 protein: CASSISAGGQFYEQYF. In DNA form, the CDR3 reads TGTGCCAGTAGTATATCTGCGGGGGGGCAGTTCTACGAGCAGTACTTC.